The 11 T cell receptor beta chains listed next were all sequenced from one sample in a study of naive and memory T cell subsets. Ligated cDNA underwent four rounds of PCR with nested alpha and beta constant region primers and SP2. TCRdb redid the calling of the UMI-ligation and nested PCR reads with MiXCR, one entry per CDR3 protein. Seen here are 35,000 to 40,000 distinct CDR3 sequences, roughly 9.6% observed once, and the top ten hold almost 4%. Regarding treatment: skin biopsy from PPD injection site in Mantoux-positive individual. An oligonucleotide containing a UMI was ligated to the 3' end of TCR cDNA. The source was skin, collected from a tuberculin skin test site. These TCRs come from an adult in good health.

This chain uses TRBV20-1 with TRBJ2-6; D ambiguous. Germline V CDR1 and CDR2: DFQATT, SNEGSKA (reference sequence). Trimming left V 6 bases short and J 4 bases short, with 7 bases between. This CDR3 is 12 amino acids long. The CDR3 protein is CSAPTGANVLTF. For the CDR3, the DNA is TGCAGTGCCCCAACCGGGGCCAACGTCCTGACTTTC.

This clonotype was recorded at least ten times. This clone may be a read error of a much larger clone one base away. This chain links TRBV6-5 with TRBJ2-1; a possible D gene is TRBD2 (6 bases). Trimming took off 8 bases at V and 5 bases at J, with 13 bases between the two ends. Germline V CDR1 and CDR2: MNHEY, SVGAGI. This CDR3 contains 13 residues. Here the CDR3 DNA reads TGTGCCAGCGGGAGGCAACGAAACAATGAGCAGTTCTTC. Amino acid sequence: CASGRQRNNEQFF.

The table lists this clonotype with many counts. The chain carries TRBV7-8 and TRBJ2-2; 9 nucleotides align to TRBD2. The ends lost 7 bases at V and 0 bases at J; junction bases unmatched: 9. CDR1 is SGHVS, CDR2 FQNEAQ, per germline. This CDR3 contains 17 residues. The CDR3 reads CASTQGGGRANTGELFF. The CDR3 region has the DNA TGTGCCAGCACCCAGGGGGGCGGGAGGGCGAACACCGGGGAGCTGTTTTTT.

In this sample, this clonotype turned up many times. The J gene is TRBJ2-7, the V gene TRBV7-6, with D possibly being TRBD2 (6 bases). The germline CDR1 and CDR2 sequences are SGHVS and FNYEAQ. V gave up 5 bases and J gave up 2 bases, with 13 bases separating them. This CDR3 is 14 amino acids long. The CDR3: CASSALGGAYEQYF. The CDR3 nucleotides read TGTGCCAGCAGCGCCCTAGGAGGGGCCTACGAGCAGTACTTC.

This clonotype appeared many times. The rearrangement uses TRBV5-8 and TRBJ2-5; 15 bases agree with TRBD2. J lost 2 bases, V lost 4 bases, and 9 bases had no gene match. Germline values: CDR1 SGHTS, CDR2 YDEGEE. The CDR3 contains 18 residues. For the CDR3, the DNA is TGTGCCAGCAGCCCCGGAGGGACTAGCGGGGGGAATCAAGAGACCCAGTACTTC. Protein: CASSPGGTSGGNQETQYF.

This clonotype showed up many times. The V and J genes are TRBV6-2 or TRBV6-3 and TRBJ2-1; 8 bases are shared with TRBD1. Germline V gene lookup returns CDR1 MNHEY and CDR2 SVGEGT. The ends lost 6 bases at V and 8 bases at J; junction bases unmatched: 6. This CDR3 comprises 13 residues. The CDR3 bases are TGTGCCAGCAGCCACGACAGGGGCTATGAGCAGTTCTTC. This sequence encodes CASSHDRGYEQFF.

The sample holds a few counts of this clonotype. This chain connects TRBV20-1 to TRBJ2-3; TRBD2 matches 10 bases. V was clipped by 5 bases and J by 2 bases; unmatched bases: 13. CDR3 size: 17 residues. Germline V gives CDR1 DFQATT, CDR2 SNEGSKA (reference sequence). The CDR3: CSAERPSGGFYTDTQYF. The CDR3, as DNA: TGCAGTGCTGAGAGGCCTAGCGGGGGCTTCTACACAGATACGCAGTATTTT.

The V call is TRBV19, the J call TRBJ1-1; 7 bases line up with TRBD1. Germline CDR1 reads LNHDA; CDR2 reads SQIVND (reference sequence). V was pared by 4 bases and J by 3 bases, with 8 bases of the junction left unmatched. This CDR3 comprises 15 residues. Here the CDR3 DNA reads TGTGCCAGTAGTAAACAATGGGACAGACACACTGAAGCTTTCTTT. Its translation: CASSKQWDRHTEAFF.

This clonotype qualifies as medium-sized. The chain joins TRBV7-2 to TRBJ2-1; D not resolved. The V end was cut by 5 bases, the J end by 6 bases, with 14 bases between. The CDR3 consists of 14 residues. Germline lookup yields CDR1 SGHTA and CDR2 FQGNSA. The CDR3 sequence: CASSVQPARNEQFF. CDR3 sequence (DNA): TGTGCCAGCAGCGTCCAGCCCGCCCGCAATGAGCAGTTCTTC.

In this sample, this clonotype turned up a few times. The rearrangement joins TRBV20-1 to TRBJ2-4; TRBD2 aligns across 10 bases. There are 17 residues in the CDR3. The V gene's germline CDR1 is DFQATT and CDR2 SNEGSKA (reference sequence). V lost 6 bases and J lost 1; bases outside the gene matches: 12. DNA for the CDR3: TGCAGTGCCCCCGGAACTAGCGGGGCGGGGGCCAAAAACATTCAGTACTTC. This codes for CSAPGTSGAGAKNIQYF.

This chain joins TRBV20-1 and TRBJ2-3; D is undetermined. CDR1 and CDR2 from the germline V gene are DFQATT and SNEGSKA (reference sequence). V gave up 3 bases and J gave up 0 bases, with 7 bases separating them. The CDR3 covers 13 residues. CDR3 sequence reads: CSASLRSTDTQYF. The DNA for the CDR3 is TGCAGTGCTAGTCTGCGGAGCACAGATACGCAGTATTTT.